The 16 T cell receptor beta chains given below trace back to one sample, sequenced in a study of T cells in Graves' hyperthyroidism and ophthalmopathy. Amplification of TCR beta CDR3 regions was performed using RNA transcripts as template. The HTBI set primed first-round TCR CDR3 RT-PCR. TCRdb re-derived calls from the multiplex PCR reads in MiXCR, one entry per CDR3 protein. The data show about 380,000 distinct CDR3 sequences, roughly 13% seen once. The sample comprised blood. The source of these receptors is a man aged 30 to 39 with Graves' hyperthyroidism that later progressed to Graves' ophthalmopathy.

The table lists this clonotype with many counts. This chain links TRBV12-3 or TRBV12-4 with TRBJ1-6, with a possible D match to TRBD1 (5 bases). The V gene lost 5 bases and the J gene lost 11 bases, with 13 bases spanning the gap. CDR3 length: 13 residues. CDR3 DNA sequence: TGTGCCAGCAGTATCCGGGACCAAGCACCCCTCCACTTT. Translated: CASSIRDQAPLHF.

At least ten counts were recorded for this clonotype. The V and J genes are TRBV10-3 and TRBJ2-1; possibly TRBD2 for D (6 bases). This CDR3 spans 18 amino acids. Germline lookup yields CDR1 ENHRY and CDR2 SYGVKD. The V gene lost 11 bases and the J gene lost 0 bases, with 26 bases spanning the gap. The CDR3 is CAAAVVLAVTGSYNEQFF. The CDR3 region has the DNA TGTGCCGCGGCGGTGGTGTTAGCGGTGACCGGCTCCTACAATGAGCAGTTCTTC.

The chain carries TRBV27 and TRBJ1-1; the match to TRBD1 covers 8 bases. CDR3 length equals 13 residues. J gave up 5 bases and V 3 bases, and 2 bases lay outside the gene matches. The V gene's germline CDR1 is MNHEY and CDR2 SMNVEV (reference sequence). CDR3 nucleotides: TGTGCCAGCAGTTTTAGGACAGGGACTGAAGCTTTCTTT. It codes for CASSFRTGTEAFF.

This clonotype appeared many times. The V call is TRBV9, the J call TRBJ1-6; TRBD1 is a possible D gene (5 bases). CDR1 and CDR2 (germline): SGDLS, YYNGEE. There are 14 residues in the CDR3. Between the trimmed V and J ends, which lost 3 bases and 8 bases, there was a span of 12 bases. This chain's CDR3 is CASSAGGWDSPLHF. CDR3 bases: TGTGCCAGCAGCGCCGGGGGTTGGGATTCACCCCTCCACTTT.

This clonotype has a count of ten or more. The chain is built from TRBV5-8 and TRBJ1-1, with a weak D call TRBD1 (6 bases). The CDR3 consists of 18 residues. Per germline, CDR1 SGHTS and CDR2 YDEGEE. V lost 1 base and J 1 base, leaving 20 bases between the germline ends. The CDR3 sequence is CASSLWLGGGSPNTEAFF. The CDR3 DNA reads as TGTGCCAGCAGCTTGTGGCTTGGGGGGGGCAGCCCGAACACTGAAGCTTTCTTT.

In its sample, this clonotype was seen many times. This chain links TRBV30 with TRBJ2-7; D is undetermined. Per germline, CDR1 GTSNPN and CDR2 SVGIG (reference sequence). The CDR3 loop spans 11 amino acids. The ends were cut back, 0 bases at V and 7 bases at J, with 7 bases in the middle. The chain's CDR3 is CAWSVSREQYF. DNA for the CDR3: TGTGCCTGGAGTGTAAGCAGGGAGCAGTACTTC.

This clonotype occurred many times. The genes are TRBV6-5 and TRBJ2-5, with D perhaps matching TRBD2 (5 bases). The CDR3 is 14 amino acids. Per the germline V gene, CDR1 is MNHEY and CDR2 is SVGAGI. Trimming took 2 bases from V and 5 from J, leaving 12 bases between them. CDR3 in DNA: TGTGCCAGCAGTTACGAGGGCGGGCTGGAGACCCAGTACTTC. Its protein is CASSYEGGLETQYF.

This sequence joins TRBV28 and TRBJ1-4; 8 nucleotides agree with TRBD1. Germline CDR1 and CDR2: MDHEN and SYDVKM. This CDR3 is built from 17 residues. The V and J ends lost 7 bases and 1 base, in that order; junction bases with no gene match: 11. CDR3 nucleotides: TGTGCCAGCACTCGAACAGGGGGAAGTGTAACTAATGAAAAACTGTTTTTT. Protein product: CASTRTGGSVTNEKLFF.

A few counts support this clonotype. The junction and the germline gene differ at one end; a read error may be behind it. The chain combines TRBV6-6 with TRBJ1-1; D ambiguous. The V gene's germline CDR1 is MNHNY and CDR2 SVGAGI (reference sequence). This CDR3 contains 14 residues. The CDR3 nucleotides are TGTGCCAACAGTTACTCGATCCAGAACACTGAAGCTTTCTTT. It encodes CANSYSIQNTEAFF.

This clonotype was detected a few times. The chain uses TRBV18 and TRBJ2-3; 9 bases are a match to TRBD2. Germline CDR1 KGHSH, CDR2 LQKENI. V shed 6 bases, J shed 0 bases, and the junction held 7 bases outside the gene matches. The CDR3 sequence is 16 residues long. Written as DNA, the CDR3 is TGTGCCAGCTCTCCCAGCGGGGGGTATAGCACAGATACGCAGTATTTT. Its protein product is CASSPSGGYSTDTQYF.

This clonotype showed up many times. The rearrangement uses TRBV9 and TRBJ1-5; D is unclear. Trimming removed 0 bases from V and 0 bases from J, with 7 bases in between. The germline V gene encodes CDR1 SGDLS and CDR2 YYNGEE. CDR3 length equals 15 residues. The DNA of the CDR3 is TGTGCCAGCAGCGTAGAGGGAGATAGCAATCAGCCCCAGCATTTT. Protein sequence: CASSVEGDSNQPQHF.

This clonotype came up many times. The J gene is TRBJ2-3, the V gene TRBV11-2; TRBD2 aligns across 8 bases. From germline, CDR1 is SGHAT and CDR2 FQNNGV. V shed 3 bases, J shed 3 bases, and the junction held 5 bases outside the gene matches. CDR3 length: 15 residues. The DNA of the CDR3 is TGTGCCAGCAGCTTGCTCCCGGGAGGGACAGATACGCAGTATTTT. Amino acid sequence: CASSLLPGGTDTQYF.

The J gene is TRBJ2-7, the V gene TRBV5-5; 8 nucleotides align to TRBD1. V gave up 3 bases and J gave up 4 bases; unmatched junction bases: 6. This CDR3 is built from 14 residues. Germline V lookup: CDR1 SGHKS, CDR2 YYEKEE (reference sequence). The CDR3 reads CASSWGQEGYEQYF. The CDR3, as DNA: TGTGCCAGCAGCTGGGGACAGGAAGGTTACGAGCAGTACTTC.

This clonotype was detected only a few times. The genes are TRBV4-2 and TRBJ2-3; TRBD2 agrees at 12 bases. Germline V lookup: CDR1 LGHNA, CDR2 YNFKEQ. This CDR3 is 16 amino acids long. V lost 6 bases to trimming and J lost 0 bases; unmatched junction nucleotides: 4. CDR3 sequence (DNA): TGTGCCAGCAGTCGGACTAGCGGGGCTAGCACAGATACGCAGTATTTT. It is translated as CASSRTSGASTDTQYF.

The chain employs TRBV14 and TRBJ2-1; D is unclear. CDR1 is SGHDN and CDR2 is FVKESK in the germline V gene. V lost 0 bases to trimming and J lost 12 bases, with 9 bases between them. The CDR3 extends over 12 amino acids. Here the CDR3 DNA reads TGTGCCAGCAGCCAAGACCCTCAAGTGCAGTTCTTC. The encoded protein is CASSQDPQVQFF.

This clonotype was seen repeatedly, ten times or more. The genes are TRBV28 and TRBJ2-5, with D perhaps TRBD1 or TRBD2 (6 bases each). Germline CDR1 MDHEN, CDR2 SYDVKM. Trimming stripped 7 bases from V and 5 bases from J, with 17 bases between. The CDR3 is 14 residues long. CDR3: CASTKRGEVETQYF. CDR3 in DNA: TGTGCCAGCACCAAGAGGGGGGAGGTTGAGACCCAGTACTTC.